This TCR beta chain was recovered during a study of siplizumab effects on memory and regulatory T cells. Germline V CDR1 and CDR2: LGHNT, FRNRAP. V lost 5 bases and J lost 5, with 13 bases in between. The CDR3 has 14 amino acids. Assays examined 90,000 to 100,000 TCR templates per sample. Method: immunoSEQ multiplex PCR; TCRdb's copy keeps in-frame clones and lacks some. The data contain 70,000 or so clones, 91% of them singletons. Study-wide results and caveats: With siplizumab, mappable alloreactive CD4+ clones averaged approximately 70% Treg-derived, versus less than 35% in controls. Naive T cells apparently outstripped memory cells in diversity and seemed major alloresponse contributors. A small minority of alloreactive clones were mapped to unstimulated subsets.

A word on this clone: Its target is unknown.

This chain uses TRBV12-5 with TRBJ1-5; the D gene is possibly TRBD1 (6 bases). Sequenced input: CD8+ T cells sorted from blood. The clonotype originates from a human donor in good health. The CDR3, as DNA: TGTGCTAGTGGTAACCAACAGGGATATCAGCCCCAGCATTTT. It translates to CASGNQQGYQPQHF. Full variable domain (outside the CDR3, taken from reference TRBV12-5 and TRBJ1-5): DARVTQTPRHKVTEMGQEVTMRCQPILGHNTVFWYRQTMMQGLELLAYFRNRAPLDDSGMPKDRFSAEMPDATLATLKIQPSEPRDSAVYFCASGNQQGYQPQHFGDGTRLSIL.